This T cell receptor (beta chain) originates from a study of OX40 agonist ivuxolimab in advanced cancers. Overall study: The drug used for patients, ivuxolimab, was an agonistic anti-OX40 (CD134) antibody. Two cutaneous melanoma patients and one hepatocellular carcinoma patient, three in all, had partial responses. The eligibility criteria allowed prior anti-PD-1, anti-PD-L1 or anti-CTLA-4 therapy, and about 40% had some.

Details on this clone: Its antigen is unidentified.

Whole-study findings and limits: At 0.1 to 3.0 mg/kg, CD4+ and CD8+ blood T cells expanded clonally by week 6.

Assay: immunoSEQ multiplex PCR; the TCRdb copy retains only in-frame clones and omits some. The table includes roughly 70,000 clones, about 90% detected once. This TCR derives from an adult with an advanced solid tumor such as melanoma, head and neck, liver or kidney cancer. Sample: CD4+ or CD8+ T cells sorted from blood, taken in a trial of the OX40 agonist ivuxolimab.

CDR3 coding DNA: TGTGCCAGCAGACTCGGGGGACAACCTTACAATGAGCAGTTCTTC. Its translation: CASRLGGQPYNEQFF. The rearrangement joins TRBV2 to TRBJ2-1; either TRBD1 or TRBD2 may fit D (6 bases each). Trimming left V 6 bases short and J 4 bases short, with 16 bases between. CDR3 length: 15 residues. Looked up from germline, CDR1 is SNHLY and CDR2 is FYNNEI.